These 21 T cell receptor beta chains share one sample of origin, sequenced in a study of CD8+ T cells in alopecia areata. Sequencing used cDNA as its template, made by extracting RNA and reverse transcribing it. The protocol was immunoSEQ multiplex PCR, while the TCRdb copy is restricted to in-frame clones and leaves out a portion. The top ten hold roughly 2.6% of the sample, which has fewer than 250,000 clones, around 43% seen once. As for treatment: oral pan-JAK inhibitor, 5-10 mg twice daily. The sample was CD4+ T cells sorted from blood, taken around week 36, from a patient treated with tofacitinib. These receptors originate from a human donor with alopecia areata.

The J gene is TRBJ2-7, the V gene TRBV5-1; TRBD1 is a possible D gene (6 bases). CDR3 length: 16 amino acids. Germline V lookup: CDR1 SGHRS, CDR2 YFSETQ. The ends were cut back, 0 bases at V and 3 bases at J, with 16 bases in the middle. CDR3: CASSLAAGDPLYEQYF. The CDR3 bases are TGCGCCAGCAGCTTGGCGGCAGGGGACCCCCTCTACGAGCAGTACTTC.

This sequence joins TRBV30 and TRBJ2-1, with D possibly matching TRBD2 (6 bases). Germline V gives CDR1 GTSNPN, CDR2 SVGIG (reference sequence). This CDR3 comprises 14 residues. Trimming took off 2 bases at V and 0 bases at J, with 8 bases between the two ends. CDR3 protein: CAWSIGSSYNEQFF. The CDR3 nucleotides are TGTGCCTGGAGTATCGGGAGCTCCTACAATGAGCAGTTCTTC.

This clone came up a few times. The CDR3 spells CASSEWVEQFF. The CDR3 region has the DNA TGTGCCAGCAGTGAGTGGGTCGAGCAGTTCTTC. The chain carries TRBV2 and TRBJ2-1; D remains unclear. This CDR3 comprises 11 residues. Germline lookup yields CDR1 SNHLY and CDR2 FYNNEI. V lost 3 bases and J lost 10, with 7 bases in between.

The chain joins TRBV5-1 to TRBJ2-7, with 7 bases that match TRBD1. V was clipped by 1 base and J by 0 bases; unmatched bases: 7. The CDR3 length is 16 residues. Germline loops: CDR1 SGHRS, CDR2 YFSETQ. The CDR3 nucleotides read TGCGCCAGCAGCTTGCAACCGACAGGGAGCTCCTACGAGCAGTACTTC. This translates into CASSLQPTGSSYEQYF. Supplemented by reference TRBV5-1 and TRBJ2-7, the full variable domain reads KAGVTQTPRYLIKTRGQQVTLSCSPISGHRSVSWYQQTPGQGLQFLFEYFSETQRNKGNFPGRFSGRQFSNSRSEMNVSTLELGDSALYLCASSLQPTGSSYEQYFGPGTRLTVT.

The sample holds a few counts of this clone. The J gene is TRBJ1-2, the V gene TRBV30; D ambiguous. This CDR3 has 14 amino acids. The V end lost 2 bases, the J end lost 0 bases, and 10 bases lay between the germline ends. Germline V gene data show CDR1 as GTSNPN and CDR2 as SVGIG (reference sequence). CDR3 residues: CAWSRQIANYGYTF. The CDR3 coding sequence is TGTGCCTGGAGTAGGCAGATCGCTAACTATGGCTACACCTTC.

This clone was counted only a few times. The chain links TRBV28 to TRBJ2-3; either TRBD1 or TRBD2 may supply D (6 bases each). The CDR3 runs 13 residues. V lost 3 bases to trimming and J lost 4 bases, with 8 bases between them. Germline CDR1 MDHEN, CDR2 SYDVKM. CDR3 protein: CASSLEGADTQYF. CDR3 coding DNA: TGTGCCAGCAGTTTGGAGGGGGCAGATACGCAGTATTTT.

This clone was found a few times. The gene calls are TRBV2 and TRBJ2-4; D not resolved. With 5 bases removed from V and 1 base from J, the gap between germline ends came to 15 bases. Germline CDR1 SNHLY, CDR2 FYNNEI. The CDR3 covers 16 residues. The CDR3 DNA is TGTGCCAGCAGTAATAGCTTCTCTGGGGCCAAAAACATTCAGTACTTC. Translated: CASSNSFSGAKNIQYF.

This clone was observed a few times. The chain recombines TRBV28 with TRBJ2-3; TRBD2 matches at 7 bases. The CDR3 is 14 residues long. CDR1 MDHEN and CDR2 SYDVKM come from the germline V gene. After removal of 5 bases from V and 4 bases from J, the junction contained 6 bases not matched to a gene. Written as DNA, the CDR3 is TGTGCCAGCAGTGTGGCGGGAGCTTCAGATACGCAGTATTTT. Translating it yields CASSVAGASDTQYF. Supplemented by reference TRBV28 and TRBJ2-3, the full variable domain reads DVKVTQSSRYLVKRTGEKVFLECVQDMDHENMFWYRQDPGLGLRLIYFSYDVKMKEKGDIPEGYSVSREKKERFSLILESASTNQTSMYLCASSVAGASDTQYFGPGTRLTVL.

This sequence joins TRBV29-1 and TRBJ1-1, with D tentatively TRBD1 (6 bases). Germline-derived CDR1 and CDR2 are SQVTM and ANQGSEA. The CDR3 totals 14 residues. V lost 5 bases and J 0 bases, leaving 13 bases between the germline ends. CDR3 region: CSVTGQHMNTEAFF. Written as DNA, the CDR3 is TGCAGCGTTACCGGACAGCACATGAACACTGAAGCTTTCTTT.

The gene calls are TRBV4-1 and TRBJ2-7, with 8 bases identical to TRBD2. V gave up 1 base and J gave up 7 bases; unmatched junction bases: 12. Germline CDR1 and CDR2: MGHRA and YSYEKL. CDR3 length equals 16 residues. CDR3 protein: CASSQVDLAGPQEQYF. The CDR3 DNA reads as TGCGCCAGCAGCCAAGTAGATCTAGCGGGCCCCCAGGAGCAGTACTTC.

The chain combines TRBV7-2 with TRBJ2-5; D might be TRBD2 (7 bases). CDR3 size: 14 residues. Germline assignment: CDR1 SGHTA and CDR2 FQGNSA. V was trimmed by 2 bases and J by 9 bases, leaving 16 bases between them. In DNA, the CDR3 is TGTGCCAGCAGCTTACGAGGGGGGGCCGCGGCCCAGTACTTC. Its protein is CASSLRGGAAAQYF.

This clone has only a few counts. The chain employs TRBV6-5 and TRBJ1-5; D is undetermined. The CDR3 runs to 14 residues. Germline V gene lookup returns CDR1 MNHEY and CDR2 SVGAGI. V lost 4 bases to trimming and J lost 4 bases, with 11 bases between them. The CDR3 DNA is TGTGCCAGCAGTTCGCGGACGGGTAATCAGCCCCAGCATTTT. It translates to CASSSRTGNQPQHF.

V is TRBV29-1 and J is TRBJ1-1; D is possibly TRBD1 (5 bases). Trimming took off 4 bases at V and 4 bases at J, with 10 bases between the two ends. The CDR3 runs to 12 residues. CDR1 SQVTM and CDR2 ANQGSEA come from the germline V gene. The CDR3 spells CSVGDEGTEAFF. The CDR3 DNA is TGCAGCGTTGGGGACGAGGGCACTGAAGCTTTCTTT.

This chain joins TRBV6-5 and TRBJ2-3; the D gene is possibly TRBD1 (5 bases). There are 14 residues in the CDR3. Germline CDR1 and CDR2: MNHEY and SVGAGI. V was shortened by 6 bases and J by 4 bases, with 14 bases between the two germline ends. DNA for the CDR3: TGTGCCAGCAGCCCAACTTGGGGCGCAGATACGCAGTATTTT. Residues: CASSPTWGADTQYF.

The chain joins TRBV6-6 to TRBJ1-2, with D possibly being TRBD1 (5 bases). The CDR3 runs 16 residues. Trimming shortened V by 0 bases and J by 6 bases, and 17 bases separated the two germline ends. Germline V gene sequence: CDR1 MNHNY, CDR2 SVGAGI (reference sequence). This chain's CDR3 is CASSYSIGFRADGYTF. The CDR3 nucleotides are TGTGCCAGCAGTTACTCGATAGGGTTCAGGGCGGATGGCTACACCTTC.

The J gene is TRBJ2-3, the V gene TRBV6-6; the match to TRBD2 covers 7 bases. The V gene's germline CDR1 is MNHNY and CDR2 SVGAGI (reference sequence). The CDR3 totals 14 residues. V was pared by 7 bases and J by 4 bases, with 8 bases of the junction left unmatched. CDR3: CASTQRGRADTQYF. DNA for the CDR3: TGTGCCAGCACCCAACGGGGGAGGGCAGATACGCAGTATTTT.

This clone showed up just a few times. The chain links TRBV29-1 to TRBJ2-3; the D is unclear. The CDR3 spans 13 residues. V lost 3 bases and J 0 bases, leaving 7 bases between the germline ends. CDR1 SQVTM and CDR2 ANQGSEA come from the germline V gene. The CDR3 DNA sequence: TGCAGCGTTGATTTAGAGAGCACAGATACGCAGTATTTT. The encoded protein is CSVDLESTDTQYF.

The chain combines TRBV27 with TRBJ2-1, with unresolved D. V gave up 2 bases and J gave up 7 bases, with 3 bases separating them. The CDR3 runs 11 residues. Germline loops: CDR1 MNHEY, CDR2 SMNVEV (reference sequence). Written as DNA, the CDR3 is TGTGCCAGCAGTTTAAAGAATGAGCAGTTCTTC. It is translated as CASSLKNEQFF.

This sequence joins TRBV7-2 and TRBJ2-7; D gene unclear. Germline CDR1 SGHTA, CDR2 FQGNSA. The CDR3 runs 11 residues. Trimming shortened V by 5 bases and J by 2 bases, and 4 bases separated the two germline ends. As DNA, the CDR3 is TGTGCCAGCAGCCCTCCCTACGAGCAGTACTTC. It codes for CASSPPYEQYF.

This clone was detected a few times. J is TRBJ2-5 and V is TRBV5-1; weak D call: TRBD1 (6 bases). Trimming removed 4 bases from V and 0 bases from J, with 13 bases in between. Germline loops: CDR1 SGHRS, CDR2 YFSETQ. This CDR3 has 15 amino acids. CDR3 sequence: CASSPWGQYQETQYF. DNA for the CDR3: TGCGCCAGCAGCCCTTGGGGGCAGTACCAAGAGACCCAGTACTTC.

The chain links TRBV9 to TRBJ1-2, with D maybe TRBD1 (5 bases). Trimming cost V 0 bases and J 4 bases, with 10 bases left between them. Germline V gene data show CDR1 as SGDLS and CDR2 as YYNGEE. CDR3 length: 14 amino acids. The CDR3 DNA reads TGTGCCAGCAGCGTAGTAGACAGCAGCTATGGCTACACCTTC. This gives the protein CASSVVDSSYGYTF.